The clone carrying this T cell receptor (beta chain) was seen a handful of times. Its antigen remains unidentified. The junction and the germline gene differ at one end; a read error may be behind it. These data are taken from a study of beta chain features in type 1 diabetes. Study conclusions and caveats: TCRB CDR3s were moderately but significantly shorter in Type 1 diabetes patients in all four CD4+ subsets.

Germline V gives CDR1 SSHAT, CDR2 FNYEAQ (reference sequence). This CDR3 comprises 16 residues. Isolated RNA was reverse transcribed in full, so expressed TCRB transcripts were sequenced. Generated by immunoSEQ multiplex PCR, the TCRdb table keeps only in-frame clones and is missing some. This sample has roughly 150,000 clones, with about 9% found just once. Sequencing was carried out using central memory CD4+ T cells from blood. The rearrangement joins TRBV7-7 to TRBJ2-1; the match to TRBD2 covers 11 bases. The origin of this receptor is a woman in her 30s with type 1 diabetes. The CDR3 coding sequence is TGTGCTAGCAGCTTATCCCGACTAGCGGGAAGGGATGAGCAGTTCTTC. Protein: CASSLSRLAGRDEQFF.